A selection of T cell receptor beta chains follows, all from one sample in a study of response to subunit inactivated influenza vaccine. MiXCR, run by TCRdb on the RT-PCR reads, gives a single entry per CDR3 protein. The data contain about 780,000 distinct CDR3 sequences, about 18% of them seen just once; the ten biggest clones take up roughly a tenth. Sequencing used PBMCs from blood, obtained about 5 days after vaccination. These receptors were taken from a man aged 45 to 65 who received an inactivated influenza vaccine. Each CDR3 is given with its conserved first and last residue. The order of the fields is CDR3 DNA, CDR3 protein, clone size, D gene, V gene, J gene. A D gene is named only where the DNA matches it firmly. Clone size is stated in some rows and not others, as once, few, many or a class when expanded.

CDR3nt: TGCGCCAGCAAGGAAGGAGGGCCAGGAGAGACCCAGTACTTC; CDR3aa: CASKEGGPGETQYF; abundance: NA; d_gene: NA; v_gene: TRBV10-2; j_gene: TRBJ2-5
CDR3nt: TGTGCCACCAGTGGTCGTCGGGGGGACACCGGGGAGCTGTTTTTT; CDR3aa: CATSGRRGDTGELFF; abundance: NA; d_gene: TRBD2; v_gene: TRBV24-1; j_gene: TRBJ2-2
CDR3nt: TGCAGTGCTGGGACAGTAGCCAAAAACATTCAGTACTTC; CDR3aa: CSAGTVAKNIQYF; abundance: few; d_gene: TRBD1; v_gene: TRBV20-1; j_gene: TRBJ2-4
CDR3nt: TGTGCCAGCAGACCCCGGGGTAGCTTACTTCAAGAGACCCAGTACTTC; CDR3aa: CASRPRGSLLQETQYF; abundance: NA; d_gene: NA; v_gene: TRBV28; j_gene: TRBJ2-5
CDR3nt: TGCAGCGTGGGGGCCCCCGGGCGTGGGGAGACCCAGTACTTC; CDR3aa: CSVGAPGRGETQYF; abundance: NA; d_gene: NA; v_gene: TRBV29-1; j_gene: TRBJ2-5
CDR3nt: TGTGCCAGCAGCTCATACGATGAGCAGTTCTTC; CDR3aa: CASSSYDEQFF; abundance: NA; d_gene: NA; v_gene: TRBV7-8; j_gene: TRBJ2-1
CDR3nt: TGTGCCATCAGTAGCGGGGGGGCCAGGAATGAGCAGTTCTTC; CDR3aa: CAISSGGARNEQFF; abundance: few; d_gene: TRBD2; v_gene: TRBV10-3; j_gene: TRBJ2-1
CDR3nt: TGTGCCAGCAGCTTAGGCCCCTATGTCAAGGGCGAGCAGTACTTC; CDR3aa: CASSLGPYVKGEQYF; abundance: few; d_gene: NA; v_gene: TRBV7-2; j_gene: TRBJ2-7
CDR3nt: TGTGCCAGCAGGTACTCAGGGGACAATCAGCCCCAGCATTTT; CDR3aa: CASRYSGDNQPQHF; abundance: few; d_gene: NA; v_gene: TRBV12-3/TRBV12-4; j_gene: TRBJ1-5
CDR3nt: TGTGCCAGCAGTCCCCAGGACAGGGGAACCTCGGCTGGCTACACCTTC; CDR3aa: CASSPQDRGTSAGYTF; abundance: NA; d_gene: TRBD1; v_gene: TRBV28; j_gene: TRBJ1-2
CDR3nt: TGTGCCAGCAGCCAAGATCCAGGAAGAGGGGAGCTGTTTTTT; CDR3aa: CASSQDPGRGELFF; abundance: NA; d_gene: NA; v_gene: TRBV3-1; j_gene: TRBJ2-2
CDR3nt: TGTGCCAGCAGCACAGGACCAGAAGAGTACGAGCAGTACTTC; CDR3aa: CASSTGPEEYEQYF; abundance: few; d_gene: NA; v_gene: TRBV9; j_gene: TRBJ2-7
CDR3nt: TGTGCCAGCAGTTCCAGGACAGGGGGTCTGGGAGAGCAGTACTTC; CDR3aa: CASSSRTGGLGEQYF; abundance: NA; d_gene: TRBD1; v_gene: TRBV12-3/TRBV12-4; j_gene: TRBJ2-7
CDR3nt: TGCGCCAGCAGCCAGACCGGGACTAGCGGCAAATACAATGAGCAGTTCTTC; CDR3aa: CASSQTGTSGKYNEQFF; abundance: few; d_gene: TRBD2; v_gene: TRBV4-3; j_gene: TRBJ2-1
CDR3nt: TGCGCCAGCAGCACGACTAGCGGGGGGTTCACAGATACGCAGTATTTT; CDR3aa: CASSTTSGGFTDTQYF; abundance: NA; d_gene: TRBD2; v_gene: TRBV5-1; j_gene: TRBJ2-3
CDR3nt: TGTGCCAGCAGCCAAGGTGAAGAAGAAAGCTCTGGAAACACCATATATTTT; CDR3aa: CASSQGEEESSGNTIYF; abundance: NA; d_gene: NA; v_gene: TRBV4-2; j_gene: TRBJ1-3
CDR3nt: TGCGCCAGCAGCCAAGTGTGGGCAGGTACCGGTGAGCAGTTCTTC; CDR3aa: CASSQVWAGTGEQFF; abundance: many; d_gene: NA; v_gene: TRBV4-1; j_gene: TRBJ2-1
CDR3nt: TGCAGCGTAGCTGGGACAGCCAGCTCCTACGAGCAGTACTTC; CDR3aa: CSVAGTASSYEQYF; abundance: many; d_gene: TRBD1; v_gene: TRBV29-1; j_gene: TRBJ2-7
CDR3nt: TGTGCCAGCAGTTATAGACTACAAGAGACCCAGTACTTC; CDR3aa: CASSYRLQETQYF; abundance: large; d_gene: NA; v_gene: TRBV6-2/TRBV6-3; j_gene: TRBJ2-5
CDR3nt: TGTGCCAGCAGAAGTAGGGGGGTCGGCACAGATACGCAGTATTTT; CDR3aa: CASRSRGVGTDTQYF; abundance: NA; d_gene: NA; v_gene: TRBV12-3/TRBV12-4; j_gene: TRBJ2-3